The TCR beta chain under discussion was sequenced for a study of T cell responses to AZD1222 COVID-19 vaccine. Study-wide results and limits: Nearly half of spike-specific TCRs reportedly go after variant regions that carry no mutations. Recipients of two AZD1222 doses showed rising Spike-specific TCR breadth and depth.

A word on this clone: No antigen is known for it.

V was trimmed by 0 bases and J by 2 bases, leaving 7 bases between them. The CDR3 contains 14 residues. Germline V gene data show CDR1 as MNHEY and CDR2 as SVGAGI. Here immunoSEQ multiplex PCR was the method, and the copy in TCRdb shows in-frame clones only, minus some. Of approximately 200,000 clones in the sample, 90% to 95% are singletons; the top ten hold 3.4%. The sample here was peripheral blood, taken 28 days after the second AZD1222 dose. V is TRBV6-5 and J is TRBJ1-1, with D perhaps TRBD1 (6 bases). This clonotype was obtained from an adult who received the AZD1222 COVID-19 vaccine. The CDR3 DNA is TGTGCCAGCAGTTACTCACAGGGCAACACTGAAGCTTTCTTT. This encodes CASSYSQGNTEAFF.